This TCR beta chain was observed in a study of blood T cell repertoires in COVID-19. Study as a whole: Some COVID-19 samples were acute and others convalescent; all came from the United States, Italy and Spain. Sample material is recorded as cDNA or gDNA derived from T cells, B-cell-depleted T cells, or PBMCs.

In the study's own analysis: Scientists estimated how many nucleated cells there were by amplifying reference gene primers. Only in-frame clones appear in the TCRdb table, and some are missing; sequencing was by immunoSEQ multiplex PCR. V and J calls and clone size are as listed in that table; D and trimming were resolved from the DNA. Counted here are roughly 120,000 clones, 85% to 90% occurring once; the ten biggest clones make up approximately 3.9%. Seattle researchers signed up patients amid active infection and tracked them longitudinally. The sequencing input was peripheral blood. This clonotype originated in a woman aged 55-75 years with COVID-19, enrolled during active disease.

CDR3 amino acids: CSVRQGSSGNTIYF. The CDR3 nucleotides read TGCAGCGTAAGACAGGGGAGCTCTGGAAACACCATATATTTT. The chain joins TRBV29-1 to TRBJ1-3, with TRBD1 matching 8 bases. In germline, CDR1 is SQVTM, CDR2 ANQGSEA. The CDR3 loop spans 14 amino acids. The V segment lost 6 bases and the J segment 0 bases; nucleotides outside the gene matches: 4. Using reference TRBV29-1 and TRBJ1-3 for the parts outside the CDR3, the full variable domain is SAVISQKPSRDICQRGTSLTIQCQVDSQVTMMFWYRQQPGQSLTLIATANQGSEATYESGFVIDKFPISRPNLTFSTLTVSNMSPEDSSIYLCSVRQGSSGNTIYFGEGSWLTVV.